The T cell receptor beta chain described here comes from a study of T-cell reconstitution after alpha-beta-depleted transplantation in children. The authors prepared the TCRbeta library with unique molecular identifiers. One entry per CDR3 protein results from TCRdb running MiXCR on the PCR reads. The table shows some 240,000 distinct CDR3 sequences, with 12% occurring only once. This CDR3 has 15 residues. Between the trimmed V and J ends, which lost 6 bases and 0 bases, there was a span of 12 bases. The germline CDR1 and CDR2 sequences are MNHEY and SVGEGT. This clonotype has ten or more counts. The starting material was PBMCs from the stem cell graft donor, obtained from the stem cell graft. This clonotype was obtained from a human donor who donated a stem cell graft to a child with acute lymphoblastic leukemia. The chain is built from TRBV6-2 or TRBV6-3 and TRBJ2-1; either TRBD1 or TRBD2 may fit D (5 bases each). The CDR3 here is CASRWDARSYNEQFF. The DNA for the CDR3 is TGTGCCAGCAGATGGGACGCCCGCTCCTACAATGAGCAGTTCTTC.